The 14 T cell receptor beta chains below all came from one sample that was sequenced in a study of blood T cell repertoires in COVID-19. Produced via immunoSEQ multiplex PCR; TCRdb's table is partial and in-frame only. The sample contains 150,000 to 200,000 clones, 70% to 90% of which appear only once. Source material: PBMCs or T cells enriched from blood (not recorded which). These TCRs come from a man aged 40-55 years who had recovered from COVID-19.

The chain recombines TRBV7-9 with TRBJ1-1; D is uncertain. The germline V gene encodes CDR1 SEHNR and CDR2 FQNEAQ (reference sequence). V gave up 3 bases and J gave up 5 bases, with 10 bases separating them. The CDR3 loop spans 13 amino acids. This CDR3 reads CASSFPGRTEAFF. Written as DNA, the CDR3 is TGTGCCAGCAGCTTCCCAGGAAGGACTGAAGCTTTCTTT.

The chain has TRBV6-5 and TRBJ2-2, with 7 bases aligning to TRBD1. The CDR3 totals 14 residues. The germline V gene has CDR1 MNHEY and CDR2 SVGAGI. V lost 7 bases and J lost 4; bases outside the gene matches: 6. The CDR3 bases are TGTGCCAGCACCTGGGACAGATCCACCGGGGAGCTGTTTTTT. Its translation is CASTWDRSTGELFF.

The CDR3 DNA sequence: TGCGCCAGCACCCAAGGAGGGACAGGGACTACCTACGAGCAGTACTTC. Protein: CASTQGGTGTTYEQYF. V usage is TRBV5-1 and J usage is TRBJ2-7; 9 bases map to TRBD1. CDR1 SGHRS and CDR2 YFSETQ come from the germline V gene. The CDR3 loop spans 16 amino acids. V dropped 6 bases and J dropped 2; count of bases not matched to a gene: 12.

This chain uses TRBV19 with TRBJ2-1; 8 nucleotides match TRBD2. V shed 2 bases and J 5 bases; nucleotides not matched to a gene: 8. The CDR3 loop spans 16 amino acids. CDR1 and CDR2 (germline): LNHDA, SQIVND (reference sequence). The CDR3 nucleotides are TGTGCCAGTAGTATAACGGGCGGGGGGTATAACAATGAGCAGTTCTTC. The encoded protein is CASSITGGGYNNEQFF.

This chain uses TRBV3-1 (or the pseudogene TRBV3-2) with TRBJ1-2, with D perhaps TRBD1 (5 bases). The germline V and J ends were trimmed by 0 bases and 4 bases, with 12 bases remaining between them. Looked up from germline, CDR1 is LGHDT and CDR2 is YNNKEL (reference sequence). The CDR3 extends over 15 amino acids. CDR3 nucleotide sequence: TGTGCCAGCAGCCAAGAGCTGGACACCCGCTATGGCTACACCTTC. Its translation: CASSQELDTRYGYTF.

V and J are TRBV5-4 and TRBJ2-5; D is possibly TRBD1 (6 bases). The ends were cut back, 4 bases at V and 1 base at J, with 14 bases in the middle. Per germline, CDR1 SGHNT and CDR2 YYREEE (reference sequence). There are 15 residues in the CDR3. The CDR3 region has the DNA TGTGCCAGCAGCCGTGAGCAGGGGACCCAAGAGACCCAGTACTTC. Residues: CASSREQGTQETQYF.

The V gene is TRBV3-1 (or the pseudogene TRBV3-2), the J gene TRBJ1-2, with TRBD1 identical over 7 bases. Germline CDR1 LGHDT, CDR2 YNNKEL (reference sequence). The CDR3 runs to 15 residues. V lost 4 bases to trimming and J lost 11 bases; unmatched junction nucleotides: 16. The CDR3 sequence is CASSPLNRGQKSYTF. The CDR3 DNA follows: TGTGCCAGCAGCCCCCTGAATAGGGGACAGAAATCGTACACCTTC.

The rearrangement uses TRBV7-2 and TRBJ2-3; 7 bases are shared with TRBD2. The CDR3 has 15 amino acids. Germline loops: CDR1 SGHTA, CDR2 FQGNSA. V gave up 4 bases and J gave up 3 bases; unmatched junction bases: 7. CDR3 in amino acids: CASSYDGGRTDTQYF. The CDR3 DNA follows: TGTGCCAGCAGCTATGACGGGGGGAGGACAGATACGCAGTATTTT.

This clone occurred a few times. The V and J genes are TRBV5-1 and TRBJ1-2, with TRBD1 as a possible D gene (5 bases). V was clipped by 4 bases and J by 11 bases, with 18 bases between them. The CDR3 totals 13 residues. Looked up from germline, CDR1 is SGHRS and CDR2 is YFSETQ. CDR3 nucleotide sequence: TGCGCCAGCAGCCCGCCGGGACGGGACTCGTACACCTTC. Translating it yields CASSPPGRDSYTF.

The rearrangement links TRBV30 to TRBJ2-1; 15 bases align to TRBD2. Trimming took 5 bases from V and 2 from J; bases not matched to a gene: 10. Germline V gene lookup returns CDR1 GTSNPN and CDR2 SVGIG (reference sequence). The CDR3 sequence is 18 residues long. This CDR3 reads CAWEYPGLAGGPYNEQFF. DNA for the CDR3: TGTGCCTGGGAATATCCGGGACTAGCGGGGGGTCCCTACAATGAGCAGTTCTTC.

The gene calls are TRBV29-1 and TRBJ1-1, with D perhaps matching TRBD1 (5 bases). Germline loops: CDR1 SQVTM, CDR2 ANQGSEA. This CDR3 contains 13 residues. Trimming left V 4 bases short and J 0 bases short, with 9 bases between. CDR3 residues: CSVGEGMNTEAFF. The CDR3, as DNA: TGCAGCGTTGGGGAGGGGATGAACACTGAAGCTTTCTTT. Combining the CDR3 with reference TRBV29-1 and TRBJ1-1 gives the whole variable domain SAVISQKPSRDICQRGTSLTIQCQVDSQVTMMFWYRQQPGQSLTLIATANQGSEATYESGFVIDKFPISRPNLTFSTLTVSNMSPEDSSIYLCSVGEGMNTEAFFGQGTRLTVV.

The chain recombines TRBV5-4 with TRBJ2-3, with D perhaps TRBD2 (7 bases). V was cut by 5 bases and J by 1 base, with 17 bases left in between. The germline CDR1 and CDR2 sequences are SGHNT and YYREEE (reference sequence). CDR3 length: 16 amino acids. CDR3 coding DNA: TGTGCCAGCAGGATTGGGGGAGGGGGGGGCACAGATACGCAGTATTTT. This gives the protein CASRIGGGGGTDTQYF. Filled out from reference TRBV5-4 and TRBJ2-3, the complete variable domain reads ETGVTQSPTHLIKTRGQQVTLRCSSQSGHNTVSWYQQALGQGPQFIFQYYREEENGRGNFPPRFSGLQFPNYSSELNVNALELDDSALYLCASRIGGGGGTDTQYFGPGTRLTVL.

Notes on this clone: Other DNA sequences in the same sample also yield this CDR3. This rearrangement joins TRBV7-2 to TRBJ1-2, with TRBD1 matching over 8 bases. V gave up 3 bases and J gave up 2 bases; unmatched junction bases: 2. Germline loops: CDR1 SGHTA, CDR2 FQGNSA. The CDR3 runs to 14 residues. CDR3 nucleotide sequence: TGTGCCAGCAGCTTCGGACAGGGCAACTATGGCTACACCTTC. The encoded protein is CASSFGQGNYGYTF.

This clone appeared a few times. This sequence joins TRBV5-4 and TRBJ1-2; the match to TRBD1 covers 7 bases. V shed 3 bases, J shed 8 bases, and the junction held 7 bases outside the gene matches. CDR3 size: 13 residues. The germline V gene encodes CDR1 SGHNT and CDR2 YYREEE (reference sequence). CDR3 coding DNA: TGTGCCAGCAGCTCACAGGGGTTGCGCGGCTACACCTTC. Protein sequence: CASSSQGLRGYTF.